These T cell receptor beta chains were read from a single sample in a study of shared clonotypes between healthy human individuals. Libraries were prepared by immunoSEQ multiplex PCR; TCRdb keeps only in-frame clonotypes and omits some of them. Here the sample spans roughly 810,000 clones, around 96% being singletons. Sequencing was performed on naive CD8+ T cells sorted from blood. These receptors all come from a man aged 25 to 40 in good health. The CDR3 runs from the conserved cysteine through the conserved F or W. The order of the fields is J gene, clone size, V gene, CDR3 protein. Clone sizes are given selectively: once, few, many, or a class where the clone is expanded.

TRBJ2-6	.	TRBV2	CASSEDPGGILSGANVLTF
TRBJ2-3	.	TRBV6-6	CASSPQGPDTQYF
TRBJ2-7	.	TRBV29-1	CSVEGVFDSYEQYF
TRBJ2-1	.	TRBV11-2	CASSLVSPYNEQFF
TRBJ2-3	.	TRBV11-2	CASSSEGTVITDTQYF
TRBJ2-1	once	TRBV2	CASSEARAVEQFF
TRBJ2-1	.	TRBV7-8	CASSLLAGGWDEQFF
TRBJ2-7	once	TRBV11-2	CASSLGREQYF
TRBJ2-2	.	TRBV7-6	CASSLAGTGELFF
TRBJ2-3	.	TRBV7-9	CASSLGKGQYF
TRBJ2-7	.	TRBV4-1	CASSPKNPAGERNEQYF
TRBJ2-7	.	TRBV7-8	CASSSPRRGQGSYEQYF
TRBJ1-3	.	TRBV28	CASSLSHSIYF
TRBJ1-1	.	TRBV2	CATKTGGTEAFF
TRBJ2-5	.	TRBV18	CASSMGLAVQETQYF
TRBJ2-7	.	TRBV4-1	CASSNSGIDEQYF
TRBJ1-1	.	TRBV27	CASGTDASWDEAFF
TRBJ2-1	.	TRBV7-9	CASSLGLGNNEQFF
TRBJ1-2	.	TRBV19	CASSPSLWDGYTF
TRBJ1-1	once	TRBV27	CASSLLGPGGAGTEAFF
TRBJ2-3	.	TRBV5-1	CASSPPDRLAGGWTDTQYF
TRBJ1-2	.	TRBV4-1	CASSQDRGHGYTF
TRBJ2-1	.	TRBV4-3	CASSQETGSYNEQFF
TRBJ2-2	.	TRBV9	CASSVEGLAFAGELFF
TRBJ2-7	.	TRBV7-2	CASSDYVRTSGRAYEQYF
TRBJ1-5	.	TRBV7-9	CASSSGGLLHQPQHF
TRBJ2-7	.	TRBV7-9	CASSVDGYEQYF